Shown below are 32 T cell receptor beta chains from a single sample sequenced in a study of regulatory dendritic cells for organ transplantation. The repertoire was sequenced with immunoSEQ multiplex PCR; TCRdb's copy has only in-frame clones and lacks some. Of about 30,000 clones listed, 60% to 80% are singletons. Sequenced material: memory CD4+ T cells from blood. The subset was: CD45RO+ memory T cells. The source of these receptors is a human donor in good health.

This clone was counted once. The CDR3 spells CASSLELAGGSEQFF. CDR3 bases: TGCGCCAGCAGCTTGGAGCTAGCGGGAGGTAGTGAGCAGTTCTTC. This chain uses TRBV5-1 with TRBJ2-1, with TRBD2 matching 11 bases. V lost 0 bases to trimming and J lost 9 bases; unmatched junction nucleotides: 5. CDR3 length: 15 amino acids. CDR1 is SGHRS, CDR2 YFSETQ, per germline.

This clone was found a few times. The chain couples TRBV4-2 to TRBJ1-4, with unresolved D. The CDR3 consists of 19 residues. Trimming cost V 4 bases and J 1 base, with 22 bases left between them. From germline, CDR1 is LGHNA and CDR2 YNFKEQ. The CDR3: CASSLRAVAGGVTNEKLFF. CDR3 DNA sequence: TGTGCCAGCAGCCTCCGCGCGGTGGCCGGTGGGGTAACTAATGAAAAACTGTTTTTT.

The DNA of the CDR3 is TGTGCCAGCAGCCCCAATACAGCCTTGACAGGGGATGAGTACAATGAGCAGTTCTTC. It is translated as CASSPNTALTGDEYNEQFF. This chain joins TRBV27 and TRBJ2-1; 8 bases match TRBD1. CDR1 is MNHEY and CDR2 is SMNVEV in the germline V gene (reference sequence). After removal of 6 bases from V and 4 bases from J, the junction contained 20 bases not matched to a gene. The CDR3 is 19 residues long.

This chain connects TRBV18 to TRBJ2-5; possibly TRBD1 or TRBD2 for D (6 bases each). The CDR3 has 14 residues. Germline values: CDR1 KGHSH, CDR2 LQKENI. Trimming removed 3 bases from V and 5 bases from J, with 13 bases in between. The CDR3 spells CASSPEGGIETQYF. The DNA for the CDR3 is TGTGCCAGCTCACCGGAAGGGGGGATTGAGACCCAGTACTTC.

This clone was picked up one time. This chain joins TRBV18 and TRBJ2-5; D possibly corresponds to TRBD2 (6 bases). This CDR3 is 14 amino acids long. From germline, CDR1 is KGHSH and CDR2 LQKENI. V was cut by 3 bases and J by 3 bases, with 11 bases left in between. The chain's CDR3 is CASSPRGIEETQYF. The DNA for the CDR3 is TGTGCCAGCTCACCCCGGGGGATTGAAGAGACCCAGTACTTC.

The table lists this clone with a few counts. This chain uses TRBV7-9 with TRBJ1-6; D uncertain. Germline V gene lookup returns CDR1 SEHNR and CDR2 FQNEAQ (reference sequence). With 1 base removed from V and 14 bases from J, the gap between germline ends came to 9 bases. The CDR3 sequence is 12 residues long. Here the CDR3 reads CASSLDRRALHF. The CDR3, as DNA: TGTGCCAGCAGCTTAGATAGGAGGGCCCTCCACTTT. Full variable domain (missing parts from reference TRBV7-9 and TRBJ1-6): DTGVSQNPRHKITKRGQNVTFRCDPISEHNRLYWYRQTLGQGPEFLTYFQNEAQLEKSRLLSDRFSAERPKGSFSTLEIQRTEQGDSAMYLCASSLDRRALHFGNGTRLTVT.

The chain combines TRBV4-1 with TRBJ1-1; the match to TRBD1 covers 9 bases. With V trimmed by 1 base and J by 5 bases, 8 bases remained unmatched. Germline V gene data show CDR1 as MGHRA and CDR2 as YSYEKL. The CDR3 totals 16 residues. CDR3 region: CASSQGHTGGTTEAFF. The CDR3 nucleotides are TGCGCCAGCAGCCAAGGTCATACAGGGGGCACAACTGAAGCTTTCTTT.

The chain couples TRBV6-5 to TRBJ2-1, with D perhaps given as TRBD1 or TRBD2 (5 bases each). Per the germline V gene, CDR1 is MNHEY and CDR2 is SVGAGI. This CDR3 is 13 amino acids long. The V gene lost 8 bases and the J gene lost 0 bases, with 8 bases spanning the gap. In nucleotides, the CDR3 is TGTGCCAGCGGGGGTTTCTCCTACAATGAGCAGTTCTTC. Amino acid sequence: CASGGFSYNEQFF.

This chain uses TRBV6-1 with TRBJ2-2; D may be TRBD1 (6 bases). V lost 4 bases and J lost 3, with 15 bases in between. The CDR3 has 16 amino acids. The germline gives CDR1 MNHNS, CDR2 SASEGT. CDR3 nucleotide sequence: TGTGCCAGCAGTGTAGGGAGCAGGGGACACACCGGGGAGCTGTTTTTT. It translates to CASSVGSRGHTGELFF.

The rearrangement joins TRBV19 to TRBJ1-3; no clear D gene. V gave up 8 bases and J gave up 0 bases, with 11 bases separating them. The CDR3 extends over 14 amino acids. The germline CDR1 and CDR2 sequences are LNHDA and SQIVND (reference sequence). The CDR3 bases are TGTGCCAGTTCCTTCATGAGCTCTGGAAACACCATATATTTT. It yields the protein CASSFMSSGNTIYF.

The chain links TRBV19 to TRBJ2-2; 7 bases align to TRBD1. Germline trimming cut 5 bases from V and 4 bases from J; bases unmatched to any gene: 4. The germline gives CDR1 LNHDA, CDR2 SQIVND (reference sequence). The CDR3 is 14 residues long. The CDR3 is CASSATGATGELFF. CDR3 nucleotides: TGTGCCAGTAGTGCCACAGGGGCCACCGGGGAGCTGTTTTTT.

The CDR3 DNA follows: TGTGCCAGCAGCGTAGGCCTAGCTAGCTACGAGCAGTACTTC. Translated: CASSVGLASYEQYF. The genes are TRBV9 and TRBJ2-7, with D maybe TRBD2 (5 bases). V was shortened by 0 bases and J by 3 bases, with 10 bases between the two germline ends. The CDR3 extends over 14 amino acids. Germline CDR1 reads SGDLS; CDR2 reads YYNGEE.

The rearrangement links TRBV4-3 to TRBJ2-5; the D gene is possibly TRBD2 (6 bases). Germline lookup yields CDR1 LGHNA and CDR2 YSLEER. CDR3 size: 18 residues. Trimming stripped 3 bases from V and 4 bases from J, with 24 bases between. CDR3 sequence reads: CASSQEDGGRGKGETQYF. The CDR3 nucleotides are TGCGCCAGCAGCCAGGAGGATGGGGGTCGCGGGAAGGGAGAGACCCAGTACTTC.

The chain carries TRBV7-9 and TRBJ2-2; 9 positions agree with TRBD1. The V and J ends lost 5 bases and 0 bases, in that order; junction bases with no gene match: 1. Looked up from germline, CDR1 is SEHNR and CDR2 is FQNEAQ (reference sequence). CDR3 size: 15 residues. The CDR3 spells CASSRDRANTGELFF. The DNA of the CDR3 is TGTGCCAGCAGCCGGGACAGGGCGAACACCGGGGAGCTGTTTTTT.

V usage is TRBV5-1 and J usage is TRBJ2-7; TRBD2 matches 11 bases. The CDR3 totals 14 residues. Germline loops: CDR1 SGHRS, CDR2 YFSETQ. The V and J ends lost 4 bases and 7 bases, in that order; junction bases with no gene match: 7. The CDR3 nucleotides are TGCGCCAGCAGCCTAGCGGGAGGCCCCTTTGAGCAGTACTTC. Residues: CASSLAGGPFEQYF.

The chain is built from TRBV5-5 and TRBJ2-7, with 9 bases lining up with TRBD1. This CDR3 spans 13 amino acids. Germline CDR1 SGHKS, CDR2 YYEKEE (reference sequence). Trimming took 3 bases from V and 3 from J; bases not matched to a gene: 1. The CDR3 sequence: CASSWDRDYEQYF. Written as DNA, the CDR3 is TGTGCCAGCAGCTGGGACAGGGACTACGAGCAGTACTTC.

This sequence joins TRBV19 and TRBJ1-1; D may be TRBD1 (6 bases). V was pared by 1 base and J by 5 bases, with 17 bases between. This CDR3 comprises 16 residues. The germline V gene has CDR1 LNHDA and CDR2 SQIVND (reference sequence). CDR3 DNA: TGTGCCAGTAGTATAGCCGTTGGGAGGGGGAGAACTGAAGCTTTCTTT. Translating gives CASSIAVGRGRTEAFF.

V is TRBV11-1 and J is TRBJ1-3; tentatively, D is TRBD1 (6 bases). Trimming cost V 5 bases and J 4 bases, with 12 bases left between them. This CDR3 has 14 amino acids. Germline V gene lookup returns CDR1 SGHAT and CDR2 FQDESV (reference sequence). The chain's CDR3 is CASSGTRSGNTIYF. The CDR3 DNA follows: TGTGCCAGCAGCGGGACAAGGTCCGGAAACACCATATATTTT.

This sequence joins TRBV28 and TRBJ2-7; 11 nucleotides align to TRBD1. The length of the CDR3 is 13 residues. Germline CDR1 MDHEN, CDR2 SYDVKM. V shed 5 bases, J shed 9 bases, and the junction held 6 bases outside the gene matches. The CDR3 DNA follows: TGTGCCAGCAGTCGGGACAGGGGGTATGGGCAGTACTTC. This sequence encodes CASSRDRGYGQYF.

The V gene is TRBV4-2, the J gene TRBJ2-5, with TRBD2 matching over 12 bases. This CDR3 is built from 16 residues. CDR1 is LGHNA, CDR2 YNFKEQ, per germline. After removal of 4 bases from V and 5 bases from J, the junction contained 8 bases not matched to a gene. CDR3 sequence reads: CASSPRLAGGHETQYF. The CDR3 DNA reads TGTGCCAGCAGCCCGCGGCTAGCGGGAGGGCACGAGACCCAGTACTTC.

The chain carries TRBV6-1 and TRBJ2-5; 9 positions match TRBD2. The J call may be faulty, since TRBJ2-7 better matches the DNA end. Germline V gene lookup returns CDR1 MNHNS and CDR2 SASEGT. The CDR3 runs 14 residues. The CDR3 is CASSETGLAREQYF. CDR3 coding DNA: TGTGCCAGCAGTGAGACAGGACTAGCGCGCGAGCAGTACTTC.

This chain joins TRBV10-3 and TRBJ2-7, with TRBD2 matching 8 bases. J lost 7 bases, V lost 5 bases, and 7 bases had no gene match. The germline CDR1 and CDR2 sequences are ENHRY and SYGVKD. The CDR3 sequence is 13 residues long. CDR3 nucleotides: TGTGCCATCAGTAAACGGGAGGGTTGGGAGCAGTACTTC. It translates to CAISKREGWEQYF.

The chain is built from TRBV28 and TRBJ1-1; D remains ambiguous. V shed 2 bases and J shed 0 bases, with 7 bases lying between them. Germline V lookup: CDR1 MDHEN, CDR2 SYDVKM. CDR3 length: 14 residues. CDR3 nucleotides: TGTGCCAGCAGTTTACACCCTCTGAACACTGAAGCTTTCTTT. This sequence encodes CASSLHPLNTEAFF.

The rearrangement links TRBV9 to TRBJ2-3, with TRBD2 identical over 10 bases. Germline loops: CDR1 SGDLS, CDR2 YYNGEE. The CDR3 runs to 17 residues. Trimming cost V 0 bases and J 6 bases; bases outside gene matches: 10. The CDR3 is CASSVVPGLASGDTQYF. CDR3 sequence (DNA): TGTGCCAGCAGCGTAGTCCCGGGACTAGCGTCGGGGGATACGCAGTATTTT.

This chain connects TRBV7-3 to TRBJ2-3; either TRBD1 or TRBD2 may supply D (7 bases each). This CDR3 is 13 amino acids long. The germline CDR1 and CDR2 sequences are SGHTA and FQGTGA. Trimming shortened V by 5 bases and J by 9 bases, and 15 bases separated the two germline ends. The CDR3 sequence is CASSPAQGGTQYF. The CDR3 coding sequence is TGTGCCAGCAGCCCGGCTCAGGGGGGGACGCAGTATTTT.

This rearrangement joins TRBV4-2 to TRBJ2-1; TRBD2 matches at 10 bases. J was trimmed by 4 bases and V by 4 bases; bases with no gene match: 10. CDR3 length: 17 amino acids. The germline gives CDR1 LGHNA, CDR2 YNFKEQ. The CDR3 here is CASSLVSGTSAYNEQFF. CDR3 DNA: TGTGCCAGCAGCCTAGTTTCCGGGACTAGCGCTTACAATGAGCAGTTCTTC.

The chain is built from TRBV14 and TRBJ2-7; D gene uncertain. The CDR3 loop spans 13 amino acids. V was cut by 4 bases and J by 5 bases, with 12 bases left in between. Per germline, CDR1 SGHDN and CDR2 FVKESK. The CDR3: CASSREGFDEQYF. CDR3 nucleotides: TGTGCCAGCAGCCGTGAAGGGTTCGACGAGCAGTACTTC.

This rearrangement joins TRBV5-4 to TRBJ2-7; TRBD2 matches at 9 bases. V lost 0 bases, J lost 5 bases, and 12 bases stayed unmatched. The germline V gene has CDR1 SGHNT and CDR2 YYREEE (reference sequence). The CDR3 has 17 residues. Written as DNA, the CDR3 is TGTGCCAGCAGCTTGGCCGGGGCTAGCGGGAATATCCACGAGCAGTACTTC. Residues: CASSLAGASGNIHEQYF.

The rearrangement joins TRBV4-2 to TRBJ1-2, with D perhaps TRBD1 (5 bases). This CDR3 has 14 residues. Germline V gene lookup returns CDR1 LGHNA and CDR2 YNFKEQ. V lost 5 bases to trimming and J lost 3 bases, with 13 bases between them. CDR3 sequence (DNA): TGTGCCAGCAGCTTCCGGTCGGGGGACTATGGCTACACCTTC. Amino acid sequence: CASSFRSGDYGYTF.

The sample holds a few counts of this clone. The chain combines TRBV19 with TRBJ2-1; D is unresolved. Germline values: CDR1 LNHDA, CDR2 SQIVND (reference sequence). The CDR3 runs to 13 residues. V lost 4 bases and J lost 6, with 10 bases in between. CDR3 residues: CASSTHGGNEQFF. The DNA for the CDR3 is TGTGCCAGTAGTACCCACGGCGGCAATGAGCAGTTCTTC.

This clone was counted a single time. The rearrangement links TRBV7-2 to TRBJ2-3; TRBD2 matches 9 bases. J lost 7 bases, V lost 5 bases, and 22 bases had no gene match. CDR3 size: 19 residues. CDR1 SGHTA and CDR2 FQGNSA come from the germline V gene. In nucleotides, the CDR3 is TGTGCCAGCAGCACAGGGACACCCTTAGCGGGGGAATATCTACATACGCAGTATTTT. Its translation is CASSTGTPLAGEYLHTQYF. The whole variable domain, filled in from reference TRBV7-2 and TRBJ2-3, reads GAGVSQSPSNKVTEKGKDVELRCDPISGHTALYWYRQSLGQGLEFLIYFQGNSAPDKSGLPSDRFSAERTGGSVSTLTIQRTQQEDSAVYLCASSTGTPLAGEYLHTQYFGPGTRLTVL.

The table lists this clone with a count of one. The chain couples TRBV14 to TRBJ2-5, with 14 bases matching TRBD2. Germline CDR1 is SGHDN and CDR2 is FVKESK. This CDR3 spans 15 amino acids. J lost 6 bases, V lost 4 bases, and 4 bases had no gene match. CDR3 in DNA: TGTGCCAGCAGCCTAGGGACTAGCGGGGGTCAGACCCAGTACTTC. As protein: CASSLGTSGGQTQYF.